A single sample gave rise to the 12 T cell receptor beta chains below, sequenced in a study of immune evolution from preneoplasia to lung adenocarcinoma. Sequenced by immunoSEQ multiplex PCR; TCRdb stores in-frame clones only, minus some. The table has under 6,000 clones, roughly four fifths seen once. Sequencing input: FFPE lung adenocarcinoma in situ tissue. The receptors originated from an older person with lung adenocarcinoma.

The chain couples TRBV27 to TRBJ2-6; D call uncertain. Looked up from germline, CDR1 is MNHEY and CDR2 is SMNVEV (reference sequence). The CDR3 sequence is 15 residues long. The V gene lost 7 bases and the J gene lost 0 bases, with 10 bases spanning the gap. This chain's CDR3 is CASKATVSGANVLTF. The CDR3 DNA follows: TGTGCCAGCAAGGCCACGGTCTCTGGGGCCAACGTCCTGACTTTC.

The rearrangement joins TRBV5-1 to TRBJ2-6, with D perhaps being TRBD1 or TRBD2 (5 bases each). The length of the CDR3 is 17 residues. V was pared by 2 bases and J by 2 bases, with 14 bases between. The germline gives CDR1 SGHRS, CDR2 YFSETQ. CDR3 coding DNA: TGCGCCAGCAGCTTTGAGGGAGTACAGGCTGGGGCCAACGTCCTGACTTTC. Translating it yields CASSFEGVQAGANVLTF.

The V and J genes are TRBV9 and TRBJ1-4; no clear D. In germline, CDR1 is SGDLS, CDR2 YYNGEE. The CDR3 totals 16 residues. The V end lost 0 bases, the J end lost 0 bases, and 9 bases lay between the germline ends. The CDR3 coding sequence is TGTGCCAGCAGCGTAGATACGGATCCAACTAATGAAAAACTGTTTTTT. It is translated as CASSVDTDPTNEKLFF.

The chain couples TRBV4-1 to TRBJ2-6, with TRBD2 identical over 7 bases. The CDR3 totals 15 residues. Germline V gene sequence: CDR1 MGHRA, CDR2 YSYEKL. J gave up 2 bases and V 2 bases, and 0 bases lay outside the gene matches. CDR3 coding DNA: TGCGCCAGCAGCCAAAGCGGGGCTGGGGCCAACGTCCTGACTTTC. Translated, it gives CASSQSGAGANVLTF.

The chain links TRBV2 to TRBJ1-2; 8 bases map to TRBD1. The CDR3 is 14 amino acids. Germline values: CDR1 SNHLY, CDR2 FYNNEI. V shed 1 base, J shed 4 bases, and the junction held 2 bases outside the gene matches. CDR3 nucleotides: TGTGCCAGCAGTGAAGTAGGACAGGGCTATGGCTACACCTTC. It codes for CASSEVGQGYGYTF.

The chain uses TRBV19 and TRBJ2-5; 7 nucleotides match TRBD2. The V and J ends lost 5 bases and 3 bases, in that order; junction bases with no gene match: 6. This CDR3 is built from 14 residues. CDR1 and CDR2 from the germline V gene are LNHDA and SQIVND (reference sequence). The chain's CDR3 is CASSRGLGEETQYF. As DNA, the CDR3 is TGTGCCAGTAGTCGCGGACTAGGAGAAGAGACCCAGTACTTC. Full variable domain (rest looked up from reference TRBV19 and TRBJ2-5): DGGITQSPKYLFRKEGQNVTLSCEQNLNHDAMYWYRQDPGQGLRLIYYSQIVNDFQKGDIAEGYSVSREKKESFPLTVTSAQKNPTAFYLCASSRGLGEETQYFGPGTRLLVL.

This clone was detected only once. The genes are TRBV28 and TRBJ2-7; TRBD1 matches 11 bases. From germline, CDR1 is MDHEN and CDR2 SYDVKM. V gave up 11 bases and J gave up 3 bases; unmatched junction bases: 3. This CDR3 spans 12 amino acids. The CDR3 protein is CAGTGGSYEQYF. The CDR3, as DNA: TGTGCCGGGACAGGGGGGAGCTACGAGCAGTACTTC. Together with reference TRBV28 and TRBJ2-7, the CDR3 gives the full variable domain: DVKVTQSSRYLVKRTGEKVFLECVQDMDHENMFWYRQDPGLGLRLIYFSYDVKMKEKGDIPEGYSVSREKKERFSLILESASTNQTSMYLCAGTGGSYEQYFGPGTRLTVT.

This chain connects TRBV9 to TRBJ2-1, with 7 bases lining up with TRBD1. V lost 0 bases and J lost 9; bases outside the gene matches: 0. Germline lookup yields CDR1 SGDLS and CDR2 YYNGEE. The CDR3 has 12 residues. CDR3 DNA sequence: TGTGCCAGCAGCGTAGGACAGGGTGAGCAGTTCTTC. Translated: CASSVGQGEQFF.

This chain links TRBV11-2 with TRBJ2-7, with D tentatively TRBD2 (6 bases). The CDR3 runs 14 residues. Germline V gives CDR1 SGHAT, CDR2 FQNNGV. Trimming shortened V by 2 bases and J by 5 bases, and 13 bases separated the two germline ends. CDR3 sequence reads: CASSLSLGLHEQYF. CDR3 sequence (DNA): TGTGCCAGCAGCTTATCCCTGGGACTCCACGAGCAGTACTTC.

This clone was seen a few times. The chain couples TRBV27 to TRBJ1-4; D not certain. V lost 6 bases and J lost 0, with 17 bases in between. The CDR3 covers 17 residues. Per germline, CDR1 MNHEY and CDR2 SMNVEV (reference sequence). CDR3 DNA: TGTGCCAGCAGCCCCTCGGTTTTGGATGCAACTAATGAAAAACTGTTTTTT. Its translation is CASSPSVLDATNEKLFF.

The V gene is TRBV5-1, the J gene TRBJ2-2, with D tentatively TRBD2 (6 bases). The V end lost 1 base, the J end lost 1 base, and 8 bases lay between the germline ends. The CDR3 has 15 residues. CDR1 and CDR2 from the germline V gene are SGHRS and YFSETQ. CDR3 in amino acids: CASSLRGGNTGELFF. CDR3 coding DNA: TGCGCCAGCAGCTTGAGGGGAGGGAACACCGGGGAGCTGTTTTTT.

This clone was found once. V usage is TRBV27 and J usage is TRBJ1-1, with D unresolved. V shed 7 bases and J shed 4 bases, with 7 bases lying between them. CDR3 length: 11 amino acids. Germline values: CDR1 MNHEY, CDR2 SMNVEV (reference sequence). CDR3 nucleotide sequence: TGTGCCAGCATGGGAAGCACTGAAGCTTTCTTT. It specifies CASMGSTEAFF.